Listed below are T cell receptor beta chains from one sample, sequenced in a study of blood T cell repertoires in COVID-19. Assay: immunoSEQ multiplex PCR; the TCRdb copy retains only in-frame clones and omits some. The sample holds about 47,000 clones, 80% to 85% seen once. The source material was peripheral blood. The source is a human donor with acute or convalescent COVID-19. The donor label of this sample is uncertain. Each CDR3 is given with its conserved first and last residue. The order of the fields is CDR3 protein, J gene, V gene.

CDR3aa: CASSAPTGDEQYF
j_gene: TRBJ2-7
v_gene: TRBV5-1

CDR3aa: CASSEALGHNYGYTF
j_gene: TRBJ1-2
v_gene: TRBV2

CDR3aa: CASSDGQGTDTQYF
j_gene: TRBJ2-3
v_gene: TRBV10-1

CDR3aa: CASSSTGVQGPQHF
j_gene: TRBJ1-5
v_gene: TRBV5-5

CDR3aa: CASSQGHLASTDTQYF
j_gene: TRBJ2-3
v_gene: TRBV4-3

CDR3aa: CASNPGGGRLADTQYF
j_gene: TRBJ2-3
v_gene: TRBV6-2/TRBV6-3

CDR3aa: CASSEGQGGSAFEKLFF
j_gene: TRBJ1-4
v_gene: TRBV5-8

CDR3aa: CAISGFDSSSGNTIYF
j_gene: TRBJ1-3
v_gene: TRBV10-3

CDR3aa: CASRMTTGNNSPLHF
j_gene: TRBJ1-6
v_gene: TRBV5-1

CDR3aa: CASSTGGTDTQYF
j_gene: TRBJ2-3
v_gene: TRBV6-5

CDR3aa: CATSDGWTGDYGYTF
j_gene: TRBJ1-2
v_gene: TRBV24-1

CDR3aa: CASSLLDQVQETQYF
j_gene: TRBJ2-5
v_gene: TRBV5-6

CDR3aa: CASSFFPETQYF
j_gene: TRBJ2-5
v_gene: TRBV7-2

CDR3aa: CASSLGTSGTQETQYF
j_gene: TRBJ2-5
v_gene: TRBV7-8

CDR3aa: CSVVLSGWGDYGYTF
j_gene: TRBJ1-2
v_gene: TRBV29-1

CDR3aa: CASSPGQGFNQPQHF
j_gene: TRBJ1-5
v_gene: TRBV2

CDR3aa: CASSRSEGEFF
j_gene: TRBJ2-1
v_gene: TRBV6-6

CDR3aa: CASSLVIGASVNTEAFF
j_gene: TRBJ1-1
v_gene: TRBV5-1

CDR3aa: CASSLDLGATNSPLHF
j_gene: TRBJ1-6
v_gene: TRBV5-4

CDR3aa: CASSRARETNVLTF
j_gene: TRBJ2-6
v_gene: TRBV6-5

CDR3aa: CASNIGTPSAIYF
j_gene: TRBJ1-3
v_gene: TRBV12-3/TRBV12-4

CDR3aa: CASSAGTGFGETQYF
j_gene: TRBJ2-5
v_gene: TRBV19

CDR3aa: CAISEYGVDVGPEAFF
j_gene: TRBJ1-1
v_gene: TRBV10-3

CDR3aa: CASSQTRTANTEAFF
j_gene: TRBJ1-1
v_gene: TRBV7-9

CDR3aa: CASSLTGGAPHTF
j_gene: TRBJ1-2
v_gene: TRBV3-1/TRBV3-2

CDR3aa: CSATPTDTQYF
j_gene: TRBJ2-3
v_gene: TRBV29-1

CDR3aa: CASSLEGYGYTF
j_gene: TRBJ1-2
v_gene: TRBV12-3/TRBV12-4

CDR3aa: CASRGTGNYGYTF
j_gene: TRBJ1-2
v_gene: TRBV6-5

CDR3aa: CASSLADSGRIFTFYEQYF
j_gene: TRBJ2-7
v_gene: TRBV7-2

CDR3aa: CASSYSLSPGTDTQYF
j_gene: TRBJ2-3
v_gene: TRBV6-5

CDR3aa: CASSPFSPGEQFF
j_gene: TRBJ2-1
v_gene: TRBV3-1/TRBV3-2

CDR3aa: CSVEVLAGYNEQFF
j_gene: TRBJ2-1
v_gene: TRBV29-1

CDR3aa: CASSPGTSNNSPLHF
j_gene: TRBJ1-6
v_gene: TRBV5-1

CDR3aa: CASKGGGWNTEAFF
j_gene: TRBJ1-1
v_gene: TRBV28

CDR3aa: CSVGRDSYEQYF
j_gene: TRBJ2-7
v_gene: TRBV29-1

CDR3aa: CASSISGQGNTEAFF
j_gene: TRBJ1-1
v_gene: TRBV19

CDR3aa: CASSYDSNSNQPQHF
j_gene: TRBJ1-5
v_gene: TRBV6-5

CDR3aa: CASSEGASGGTETQYF
j_gene: TRBJ2-5
v_gene: TRBV2

CDR3aa: CASSLPGAGANVLTF
j_gene: TRBJ2-6
v_gene: TRBV5-4

CDR3aa: CASSTRSGTYNEQFF
j_gene: TRBJ2-1
v_gene: TRBV19

CDR3aa: CASSLGPGLNQPQHF
j_gene: TRBJ1-5
v_gene: TRBV7-2